This TCR beta chain emerged from a study of CD8+ T cells in alopecia areata listed by TCRdb under 2018. Concerning the study at large: Treated patients were enrolled in an open-label pilot trial of oral tofacitinib at 5 to 10 mg twice daily for moderate-to-severe alopecia areata. TCRbeta CDR3 regions were amplified by immunoSEQ multiplex PCR with 35 Vbeta forward and 13 Jbeta reverse primers. On the human side, TCRbeta sequencing was run on scalp tissue and on sorted CD4+ and CD8+ peripheral blood T cells from healthy controls and from alopecia areata patients with either patchy or totalis/universalis disease. Clonality in the scalp was compared among normal scalp (n=4), patchy alopecia areata scalp (n=8), and alopecia totalis/universalis scalp (n=8). The RNA source kit depended on sample type: the PAXgene miRNA kit for fixed scalp, the miRNeasy kit for PBMCs, and the RNeasy kit for mouse skin. Tofacitinib-treated patients had biopsies at baseline and at 4 and 24 weeks of treatment, with a later scalp biopsy in several patients. In both human patients and the C3H/HeJ mouse model, the study applied high-throughput TCRbeta sequencing to look at T cell clonal expansion in alopecia areata. Patients received tofacitinib for 6 to 18 months and were then followed off drug for 6 months to check for delayed response and recurrence. Overall results and qualifications from the work: Scalp TCR repertoire analysis is complicated because resident alphabeta T cells in normal human skin are also sequenced, whereas mouse skin is dominated by gammadelta T cells. Compared with normal scalp, lesional scalp, particularly in alopecia totalis/universalis, had higher clonality and more expanded CD8+ clones, which suggests antigenic drive. TCR sequences shared between patients were less clear than in mice, possibly partly because of HLA diversity in the patient population.

This clone has only a few counts. Its antigen specificity is not known. Base quality data are lacking; no much larger clone is found one base away. The library was built by means of the immunoSEQ multiplex PCR assay. To provide template for TCR sequencing, every sample had RNA extracted and reverse transcribed into cDNA. First-strand cDNA was synthesized with SuperScript III using a 2:1 mix of oligo-dT and random hexamers. A synthetic immune receptor repertoire was used to measure amplification bias, and any remaining bias was corrected computationally. In the source study's methods: Raw reads were preprocessed to remove errors, and CDR3 was defined according to IMGT conventions as the region from the conserved cysteine to phenylalanine. Clonality was computed as 1 minus the Shannon entropy, with the entropy normalized by log2 of the number of productive unique TCRs. Whether scalp clones were CD4 or CD8 was inferred by matching scalp TCRbeta sequences against CD4 and CD8 repertoires sorted from blood. The source is immuneACCESS, and TCRdb retained only in-frame sequences with V and J called. Part of the clones is not carried over; for the studies checked, unresolved V genes explain less than half of this, and the remainder is unexplained. The V and J calls and the clone size are those of that table, but D and trimming were determined from the DNA. Present in this sample are 180,000 or so clones, just over 65% of which were seen just once. Clones ranked in the top ten supply around 10% of the sample.

The CDR3 starts with the cysteine, ends with the phenylalanine, and has 13 residues. Only the CDR3 portion is preserved as DNA: 39 bases, with reading frame beginning at the first base. Trimming takes 5 bases from V and 2 bases from J, and the germline ends sit 13 bases apart. According to the germline V gene, CDR1 reads SQVTM and CDR2 reads ANQGSEA. Interpreted using the paper, the time point label stands for: baseline before oral tofacitinib. From alopecia areata patients, peripheral blood was collected along with lesional scalp punch biopsies. PBMCs were isolated by density centrifugation and stained for CD3, CD4 and CD8, and CD4+ and CD8+ T cells were sorted on a FACSAria.

Here the sequenced sample was CD8+ T cells sorted from blood, taken at week 0. This TCR came from a human donor with alopecia areata. The rearrangement joined TRBV29-1 to TRBJ2-7, with the D gene call left open. The CDR3 is CSVSAGSPYEQYF. The nucleotides are TGCAGCGTTAGCGCCGGGTCCCCCTACGAGCAGTACTTC.